Each of the 14 T cell receptor beta chains below was sequenced from the same sample in a study of control samples from healthy donors and cancer patients. The repertoire was sequenced with immunoSEQ multiplex PCR; TCRdb's copy has only in-frame clones and lacks some. The profile covers about 190,000 clones, with roughly nine tenths appearing a single time and approximately 1.8% taken by the ten largest. The specimen was blood. Receptors originate from a man aged 25-45 years in good health.

The DNA for the CDR3 is TGTGCCAGCAGTTCCCACCCGTCCGTAGGCGAGCAGTACTTC. Residues: CASSSHPSVGEQYF. V is TRBV2 and J is TRBJ2-7; D is uncertain. The germline V and J ends were trimmed by 5 bases and 6 bases, with 17 bases remaining between them. Looked up from germline, CDR1 is SNHLY and CDR2 is FYNNEI. The CDR3 runs to 14 residues.

This rearrangement joins TRBV3-1 (or the pseudogene TRBV3-2) to TRBJ1-4, with TRBD1 identical over 8 bases. With V trimmed by 4 bases and J by 7 bases, 8 bases remained unmatched. CDR1 LGHDT and CDR2 YNNKEL come from the germline V gene (reference sequence). CDR3 length equals 15 residues. In DNA, the CDR3 is TGTGCCAGCAGCCTCCAGGGGGCGCGGGGTGAAAAACTGTTTTTT. Translating gives CASSLQGARGEKLFF.

With regard to this clone: The sample contains more than one DNA sequence encoding this CDR3. The genes are TRBV30 and TRBJ1-4; D is undetermined. The V end was cut by 0 bases, the J end by 8 bases, with 7 bases between. CDR1 is GTSNPN, CDR2 SVGIG, per germline (reference sequence). CDR3 size: 12 residues. CDR3 DNA: TGTGCCTGGAGTGTACTTAAGGAAAAACTGTTTTTT. This gives the protein CAWSVLKEKLFF. Complete variable domain (other parts from reference TRBV30 and TRBJ1-4): SQTIHQWPATLVQPVGSPLSLECTVEGTSNPNLYWYRQAAGRGLQLLFYSVGIGQISSEVPQNLSASRPQDRQFILSSKKLLLSDSGFYLCAWSVLKEKLFFGSGTQLSVL.

About this clone itself: Other DNA sequences in this specimen translate into the identical CDR3. The chain uses TRBV28 and TRBJ1-2, with TRBD1 matching 9 bases. Germline values: CDR1 MDHEN, CDR2 SYDVKM. The V segment lost 4 bases and the J segment 0 bases; nucleotides outside the gene matches: 3. The CDR3 has 15 amino acids. CDR3 in amino acids: CASSSGQGANYGYTF. The CDR3 DNA reads TGTGCCAGCAGTTCGGGACAGGGTGCTAACTATGGCTACACCTTC.

This chain links TRBV19 with TRBJ1-5; D uncertain. Trimming shortened V by 3 bases and J by 6 bases, and 15 bases separated the two germline ends. The CDR3 loop spans 15 amino acids. The germline V gene encodes CDR1 LNHDA and CDR2 SQIVND (reference sequence). The CDR3 sequence is CASSMWSYSAQPQHF. The CDR3 coding sequence is TGTGCCAGTAGTATGTGGTCCTACTCCGCTCAGCCCCAGCATTTT.

The chain is built from TRBV6-5 and TRBJ1-2; D gene uncertain. In germline, CDR1 is MNHEY, CDR2 SVGAGI. V was cut by 10 bases and J by 4 bases, with 19 bases left in between. This CDR3 is built from 14 residues. The CDR3 DNA reads TGTGCCACCACCCCGGGGTGGCGGGGCTATGGCTACACCTTC. Protein sequence: CATTPGWRGYGYTF.

V usage is TRBV5-1 and J usage is TRBJ1-2, with a tentative D call TRBD1 (5 bases). The ends were cut back, 3 bases at V and 0 bases at J, with 12 bases in the middle. Looked up from germline, CDR1 is SGHRS and CDR2 is YFSETQ. The CDR3 runs 15 residues. The CDR3, as DNA: TGCGCCAGCAGCTCATGGGACGGTCCTAACTATGGCTACACCTTC. Residues: CASSSWDGPNYGYTF.

V gene TRBV27 combines with J gene TRBJ2-7; 7 bases map to TRBD2. This CDR3 has 14 amino acids. The germline CDR1 and CDR2 sequences are MNHEY and SMNVEV (reference sequence). Unmatched junction bases numbered 3, after V lost 2 bases and J lost 2 bases. DNA of the CDR3: TGTGCCAGCAGTTTAAACCGGGGGGCCTACGAGCAGTACTTC. Protein sequence: CASSLNRGAYEQYF.

This sequence joins TRBV25-1 and TRBJ2-1, with 10 bases lining up with TRBD1. CDR1 MGHDK and CDR2 SYGVNS come from the germline V gene. This CDR3 comprises 15 residues. With 6 bases clipped from V and 4 bases from J, the junction kept 6 bases outside the gene matches. The CDR3 region is CASRRQGAEYNEQFF. DNA of the CDR3: TGTGCCAGCAGGAGACAGGGGGCGGAGTACAATGAGCAGTTCTTC.

The chain combines TRBV3-1 (or the pseudogene TRBV3-2) with TRBJ1-3; no definite D call. CDR1 is LGHDT and CDR2 is YNNKEL in the germline V gene (reference sequence). The CDR3 sequence is 16 residues long. V gave up 2 bases and J gave up 0 bases, with 11 bases separating them. The CDR3 region has the DNA TGTGCCAGCAGCCAACTCGACGGGAGCTCTGGAAACACCATATATTTT. Translation: CASSQLDGSSGNTIYF.

The chain uses TRBV4-2 and TRBJ2-7; 9 positions match TRBD2. CDR3 length: 15 amino acids. Germline CDR1 reads LGHNA; CDR2 reads YNFKEQ. The V and J ends lost 3 bases and 4 bases, in that order; junction bases with no gene match: 7. Here the CDR3 DNA reads TGTGCCAGCAGCCAGGCGGGGGGGCAACCTTACGAGCAGTACTTC. This translates into CASSQAGGQPYEQYF.

The V call is TRBV3-1 (or the pseudogene TRBV3-2), the J call TRBJ1-5; perhaps TRBD1 as D (5 bases). The germline V gene has CDR1 LGHDT and CDR2 YNNKEL (reference sequence). The V end lost 4 bases, the J end lost 1 base, and 11 bases lay between the germline ends. The CDR3 contains 15 residues. CDR3 in amino acids: CASSPQGASNQPQHF. CDR3 in DNA: TGTGCCAGCAGCCCCCAAGGGGCAAGCAATCAGCCCCAGCATTTT.

The chain uses TRBV10-2 and TRBJ1-6, with TRBD1 identical over 8 bases. The V and J ends lost 3 bases and 1 base, in that order; junction bases with no gene match: 5. The length of the CDR3 is 17 residues. Germline V lookup: CDR1 WSHSY, CDR2 SAAADI. The DNA for the CDR3 is TGCGCCAGCAGTGAACCTCAGGGGGCTTCCTATAATTCACCCCTCCACTTT. Translating gives CASSEPQGASYNSPLHF.

The chain is built from TRBV2 and TRBJ1-1; TRBD1 matches 7 bases. Germline V gene data show CDR1 as SNHLY and CDR2 as FYNNEI. The CDR3 contains 12 residues. V dropped 4 bases and J dropped 7; count of bases not matched to a gene: 3. The CDR3 sequence: CASSGTGDEAFF. Here the CDR3 DNA reads TGTGCCAGCAGTGGGACAGGCGATGAAGCTTTCTTT.